Listed below are T cell receptor beta chains from one sample, sequenced in a study of T cell repertoires in cytomegalovirus infection. From the reads, TCRdb called clonotypes with MiXCR, one entry per CDR3 protein. The repertoire includes hundreds of thousands of distinct CDR3 sequences, roughly 31% of them detected once, and 11% to 15% sits in the top ten. Antigens of these TCRs are unknown. The specimen comprised cultured CD8+ T cells from PBMCs, sampled from culture after CMV antigen stimulation. The receptors were gathered from a human donor in good health (CMV status not recorded). Some clones in this sample may be carry-over from other donors' samples. Both conserved end residues are part of each CDR3. Each record gives: V gene, clone size, J gene, D gene, CDR3 DNA, CDR3 protein. A D gene is named only where the DNA matches it firmly. For some rows the clone size is stated as once, few or many, or as a class when expanded; others skip it.

v_gene: TRBV2
abundance: few
j_gene: TRBJ1-4
d_gene: .
CDR3nt: TGTGCCAGCAGTGAAGGGTCGGCAACTAATGAAAAACTGTTTTTT
CDR3aa: CASSEGSATNEKLFF

v_gene: TRBV7-2
abundance: .
j_gene: TRBJ2-2
d_gene: .
CDR3nt: TGTGCCAGCAGCTTAAACAGGGCCTGGGGGCTGTCTTTT
CDR3aa: CASSLNRAWGLSF

v_gene: TRBV7-6
abundance: many
j_gene: TRBJ2-1
d_gene: .
CDR3nt: TGTGCCAGCAGCTTAGCTACCTTAGGACTCAACAATGAGCAGTTCTTC
CDR3aa: CASSLATLGLNNEQFF

v_gene: TRBV6-5
abundance: few
j_gene: TRBJ2-7
d_gene: TRBD1
CDR3nt: TGTGCCAGCAGTTACCCGGGACAGGGTGCCTACGAGCAGTACTTC
CDR3aa: CASSYPGQGAYEQYF

v_gene: TRBV28
abundance: .
j_gene: TRBJ2-1
d_gene: TRBD2
CDR3nt: TGTGCCAGCAGCCCCCTGGGGGGGGCCATCGACCCTCCGGGACTAGCGAACTACAATGAGCAGTTCTTC
CDR3aa: CASSPLGGAIDPPGLANYNEQFF

v_gene: TRBV6-1
abundance: once
j_gene: TRBJ1-3
d_gene: .
CDR3nt: TGTGCCAGCAGCCCTACAGGAGGATGGGGAGGAAACACCATATATTTT
CDR3aa: CASSPTGGWGGNTIYF

v_gene: TRBV2
abundance: .
j_gene: TRBJ2-3
d_gene: TRBD1
CDR3nt: TGTGCCACCGACAGGGGCACAGATACGCAGTATTTT
CDR3aa: CATDRGTDTQYF

v_gene: TRBV19
abundance: .
j_gene: TRBJ1-1
d_gene: .
CDR3nt: TGTGCCAGTAGCACGGGATTATTTCGCACTGAAGCTTTCTTT
CDR3aa: CASSTGLFRTEAFF

v_gene: TRBV6-5
abundance: .
j_gene: TRBJ2-2
d_gene: .
CDR3nt: TGTGCCACCAGGGGGGTTGGCGGGGAGCTGTTTTTT
CDR3aa: CATRGVGGELFF

v_gene: TRBV2
abundance: .
j_gene: TRBJ1-1
d_gene: TRBD1
CDR3nt: TGTGCCAGCAGTGATAAAAGACAGGGGAGAACTTTCTTT
CDR3aa: CASSDKRQGRTFF

v_gene: TRBV6-5
abundance: .
j_gene: TRBJ2-5
d_gene: .
CDR3nt: TGTGCCAGCAGTTACCGTCCGGGGGGCGCTTCGGAGACCCAGTACTTC
CDR3aa: CASSYRPGGASETQYF

v_gene: TRBV6-1
abundance: few
j_gene: TRBJ1-5
d_gene: TRBD1
CDR3nt: TGTGCCAGCAGTTTGGACAGGGAGGTATTCAATCAGCCCCAGCATTTT
CDR3aa: CASSLDREVFNQPQHF

v_gene: TRBV4-2
abundance: .
j_gene: TRBJ2-2
d_gene: TRBD2
CDR3nt: TGTGCCAGCAGCCTTGGACTAGCGGGGGATTCGAACACCGGGGAGCTGTTTTTT
CDR3aa: CASSLGLAGDSNTGELFF

v_gene: TRBV27
abundance: few
j_gene: TRBJ2-5
d_gene: .
CDR3nt: TGTGCCAGCAGTTTATCGGCCCGGGAGACCCAGTACTTC
CDR3aa: CASSLSARETQYF

v_gene: TRBV7-2
abundance: many
j_gene: TRBJ2-6
d_gene: .
CDR3nt: TGTGCCAGCAGCTCCCTGGGCCAGGGAAACGTCCTGACTTTC
CDR3aa: CASSSLGQGNVLTF

v_gene: TRBV7-9
abundance: many
j_gene: TRBJ2-3
d_gene: .
CDR3nt: TGTGCCAGCAGCCCCCGGACAGAACCAGATACGCAGTATTTT
CDR3aa: CASSPRTEPDTQYF

v_gene: TRBV24-1
abundance: .
j_gene: TRBJ2-3
d_gene: TRBD1
CDR3nt: TGTGCCACCAGTGATCCGCGGGGACAGGGGGCCGTCGCAGATACGCAGTATTTT
CDR3aa: CATSDPRGQGAVADTQYF

v_gene: TRBV7-9
abundance: .
j_gene: TRBJ2-5
d_gene: .
CDR3nt: TGTGCCAGCAGCATTACCGCGGGCCAGGGGCGGGAGACCCAGTACTTC
CDR3aa: CASSITAGQGRETQYF

v_gene: TRBV12-5
abundance: few
j_gene: TRBJ2-3
d_gene: TRBD2
CDR3nt: TGTGCTAGTGGTTTGAGACTAGCCACAGATACGCAGTATTTT
CDR3aa: CASGLRLATDTQYF

v_gene: TRBV7-2
abundance: many
j_gene: TRBJ2-2
d_gene: .
CDR3nt: TGTGCCAGCAGTCTACCGGGAAGCGGGGAGCTGTTTTTT
CDR3aa: CASSLPGSGELFF

v_gene: TRBV28
abundance: .
j_gene: TRBJ2-1
d_gene: TRBD2
CDR3nt: TGTGCCAGCAGCCCCCGAGCGGGGGGGCCCAATGAGCAGTTCTTC
CDR3aa: CASSPRAGGPNEQFF

v_gene: TRBV6-5
abundance: many
j_gene: TRBJ1-6
d_gene: .
CDR3nt: TGTGCCAGCAGTTACAGGGGGGATAATTCACCCCTCCACTTT
CDR3aa: CASSYRGDNSPLHF

v_gene: TRBV6-1
abundance: many
j_gene: TRBJ1-1
d_gene: TRBD1
CDR3nt: TGTGCCAGCAGGGAGGACAGGCGACACACTGAAGCTTTCTTT
CDR3aa: CASREDRRHTEAFF

v_gene: TRBV14
abundance: .
j_gene: TRBJ2-7
d_gene: TRBD2
CDR3nt: TGTGCCAGCAGCCAACCGGGACTAGCGGGATTCTACGAGCAGTACTTC
CDR3aa: CASSQPGLAGFYEQYF

v_gene: TRBV4-1
abundance: .
j_gene: TRBJ1-4
d_gene: TRBD1
CDR3nt: TGCGCCAGCAGCCAACCCGGGACAGGGGAGAGAGAAAAACTGTTTTTT
CDR3aa: CASSQPGTGEREKLFF

v_gene: TRBV6-5
abundance: few
j_gene: TRBJ2-5
d_gene: .
CDR3nt: TGTGCCAGCAGTTATACGGTCCCCGGGGCGAGTCAAGAGACCCAGTACTTC
CDR3aa: CASSYTVPGASQETQYF

v_gene: TRBV20-1
abundance: few
j_gene: TRBJ2-1
d_gene: TRBD2
CDR3nt: TGCAGTGCTCGCGGACGGGGGGTGAAGCATGAGCAGTTCTTC
CDR3aa: CSARGRGVKHEQFF

v_gene: TRBV20-1
abundance: .
j_gene: TRBJ2-7
d_gene: TRBD2
CDR3nt: TGCAGTGCTAGAGATCTAGCGGGAGCCTACGAGCAGTACTTC
CDR3aa: CSARDLAGAYEQYF

v_gene: TRBV27
abundance: few
j_gene: TRBJ1-4
d_gene: TRBD1
CDR3nt: TGTGCCAGCAGTACCGGACAGGATGAAAAACTGTTTTTT
CDR3aa: CASSTGQDEKLFF

v_gene: TRBV6-1
abundance: .
j_gene: TRBJ1-5
d_gene: .
CDR3nt: TGTGCCAACATCCTGGGAGGGGCAGATCAGCCCCAGCATTTT
CDR3aa: CANILGGADQPQHF

v_gene: TRBV19
abundance: .
j_gene: TRBJ1-1
d_gene: .
CDR3nt: TGTGCCAGTAGTATAGACAGGGCCAGAAGGGCTGAAGCTTTCTTT
CDR3aa: CASSIDRARRAEAFF

v_gene: TRBV6-6
abundance: .
j_gene: TRBJ2-2
d_gene: TRBD2
CDR3nt: TGTGCCAGCAGTTACTATAAGCGGGGGGGCCAGACCGGGGAGCTGTTTTTT
CDR3aa: CASSYYKRGGQTGELFF

v_gene: TRBV7-6
abundance: .
j_gene: TRBJ2-1
d_gene: .
CDR3nt: TGTGCCAGCAGCCTACGTGGCTGGGGGGATGAGCAGTTCTTC
CDR3aa: CASSLRGWGDEQFF

v_gene: TRBV13
abundance: .
j_gene: TRBJ1-2
d_gene: TRBD1
CDR3nt: TGTGCCAGCAGCCCCCGGGACAGGGGTGGCTATGGCTACACCTTC
CDR3aa: CASSPRDRGGYGYTF

v_gene: TRBV4-1
abundance: .
j_gene: TRBJ1-4
d_gene: .
CDR3nt: TGCGCCAGCAGCCGGGACACCCCAACTAATGAAAAACTGTTTTTT
CDR3aa: CASSRDTPTNEKLFF

v_gene: TRBV19
abundance: .
j_gene: TRBJ2-1
d_gene: TRBD2
CDR3nt: TGTGCCAGTAGTATTTCACTAGCGGGACGGTCCGAGCAGTTCTTC
CDR3aa: CASSISLAGRSEQFF

v_gene: TRBV6-2/TRBV6-3
abundance: few
j_gene: TRBJ1-3
d_gene: .
CDR3nt: TGTGCCAGCAGTTACTCAGGAGGAAGCTCTGGAAACACCATATATTTT
CDR3aa: CASSYSGGSSGNTIYF

v_gene: TRBV27
abundance: .
j_gene: TRBJ2-2
d_gene: TRBD1
CDR3nt: TGTGCCAGCAGCACGGGACAGATGAACACCGGGGAGCTGTTTTTT
CDR3aa: CASSTGQMNTGELFF

v_gene: TRBV11-2
abundance: many
j_gene: TRBJ2-1
d_gene: .
CDR3nt: TGTGCCAGCAGCTTAGATCGAGCAAGCTCCTACAATGAGCAGTTCTTC
CDR3aa: CASSLDRASSYNEQFF

v_gene: TRBV6-6
abundance: .
j_gene: TRBJ1-3
d_gene: .
CDR3nt: TGTGCCAGCAGTTCCCCGGAGAATTACTCTGGAAACACCATATATTTT
CDR3aa: CASSSPENYSGNTIYF

v_gene: TRBV12-3/TRBV12-4
abundance: few
j_gene: TRBJ1-5
d_gene: TRBD1
CDR3nt: TGTGCCAGCAGTCCCTGGGACAGGGGAATTAATCAGCCCCAGCATTTT
CDR3aa: CASSPWDRGINQPQHF

v_gene: TRBV5-3
abundance: .
j_gene: TRBJ2-3
d_gene: TRBD2
CDR3nt: TGTGCCAGCAGCCCTACCCCGGGACTAGCGGGGGCGGGGGCAGATACGCAGTATTTT
CDR3aa: CASSPTPGLAGAGADTQYF

v_gene: TRBV7-9
abundance: .
j_gene: TRBJ1-5
d_gene: .
CDR3nt: TGTGCCAGCAGCTTAGCAGGACGGCAGGGGCCCTGGCAGCCCCAGCATTTT
CDR3aa: CASSLAGRQGPWQPQHF

v_gene: TRBV19
abundance: .
j_gene: TRBJ2-1
d_gene: .
CDR3nt: TGTGCCAGTAGTACCGTAAATGAGCAGTTCTTC
CDR3aa: CASSTVNEQFF

v_gene: TRBV12-3/TRBV12-4
abundance: many
j_gene: TRBJ2-1
d_gene: TRBD2
CDR3nt: TGTGCCAGCACCAAACTAGCGGGGCACTACAATGAGCAGTTCTTC
CDR3aa: CASTKLAGHYNEQFF

v_gene: TRBV7-9
abundance: .
j_gene: TRBJ2-3
d_gene: .
CDR3nt: TGTGCCAGCAGCTTAAACAGTTTT
CDR3aa: CASSLNSF